The source of this TCR beta chain is a study of OX40 agonist ivuxolimab in advanced cancers. Study background: An agonistic anti-OX40 (CD134) antibody, ivuxolimab, was used to treat the patients. Of mixed ages from about 20 to 85 and averaging about 56 years, the group was roughly 85% male. Findings and limits, study-wide: Antigens targeted by the expanded peripheral T cells were not determined.

Some clones are missing from TCRdb's copy, which holds only in-frame ones; the method was immunoSEQ multiplex PCR. The data hold around 53,000 clones, with 85% observed a single time. A few counts support this clone. The antigen is unknown. CDR3 length: 15 amino acids. The V and J ends lost 7 bases and 5 bases respectively, with 20 bases between them. Germline assignment: CDR1 MNHNS and CDR2 SASEGT. This sequence was found in an adult with an advanced solid tumor such as melanoma, head and neck, liver or kidney cancer. The chain links TRBV6-1 to TRBJ1-2; TRBD1 is a possible D gene (5 bases). Sequenced material: CD4+ or CD8+ T cells sorted from blood, taken in a trial of the OX40 agonist ivuxolimab. The CDR3 loop is CASTLNPGGSYGYTF. CDR3 nucleotide sequence: TGTGCCAGCACCCTAAATCCGGGGGGTTCATATGGCTACACCTTC.